This section outlines one TCR beta chain sequence together with its context. The antigen is undetermined. Peripheral blood samples and lesional scalp punch biopsies were obtained from alopecia areata patients. This record belongs to a study of CD8+ T cells in alopecia areata. Study details: Twice a day, 5 to 10 mg of oral tofacitinib was administered to treated patients.

The ends lost 3 bases at V and 0 bases at J; junction bases unmatched: 8. The CDR3 covers 17 residues. Looked up from germline, CDR1 is LNHNV and CDR2 is YYDKDF (reference sequence). RNA extraction was followed by reverse transcription into cDNA, which acted as the sequencing template. This table comes from immunoSEQ multiplex PCR, and its TCRdb copy is limited to in-frame clones, with some not included. The sample includes 15,000 to 16,000 clones, roughly 60% of them seen just once. Study-wide results and caveats: There were also resident alphabeta T cells of normal skin sequenced in scalp samples. Possibly because of HLA-related factors, TCR sharing was less clear across patients than in mice.

The chain carries TRBV15 and TRBJ1-3; TRBD1 agrees at 7 bases. Sequencing used skin. The TCR comes from a human donor with alopecia areata. For the CDR3, the DNA is TGTGCCACCAGCAGGGAAACAGGGGCGAGCTCTGGAAACACCATATATTTT. Residues: CATSRETGASSGNTIYF.